This T cell receptor (beta chain) stems from a study of CD8+ T cells in alopecia areata. Looked up from germline, CDR1 is NNHNN and CDR2 is SYGAGS (reference sequence). The CDR3 sequence is 13 residues long. The V and J ends lost 2 bases and 2 bases respectively, with 4 bases between them. cDNA reverse transcribed from extracted RNA served as the sequencing template. Clones were sequenced by immunoSEQ multiplex PCR, and TCRdb holds only the in-frame ones, with some missing. The sample shows around 290,000 clones, no singletons; the ten largest hold approximately 1.2%. As for this clone: Gene names and germline refer to mouse. The read comes to an end 4 residues before the CDR3 does, leaving the germline J gene to fill in the end. The identical CDR3 is also encoded by other nucleotide sequences in the sample.

Using CD4, CD8alpha, NKG2D, NKG2ACE and other markers, pooled cutaneous lymph node cells were sorted. The chain has TRBV13-2 and TRBJ2-2; D unresolved. Sequences were obtained from CD4+ T cells sorted from a lymph node. This sequence originates from a C3H/HeJ mouse with alopecia areata. The strain's MHC type: H2-k. CDR3 amino acids: CASGDSNTGQLYF. The DNA read from the CDR3 is TGTGCCAGCGGTGACTCCAACACCGGG.